The entry that follows covers one TCR beta chain sequence. The sample originates from a study of blood T cell repertoires in COVID-19. This CDR3 is 16 amino acids long. Germline lookup yields CDR1 SEHNR and CDR2 FQNEAQ (reference sequence). Trimming took 1 base from V and 3 from J; bases not matched to a gene: 7. Profiled with immunoSEQ multiplex PCR; TCRdb holds only in-frame clones, not every one. The sample carries 45,000 to 65,000 clones, 89% recorded once. The chain combines TRBV7-9 with TRBJ1-2, with 8 bases that match TRBD1. Sequences were obtained from peripheral blood. The receptor was derived from a human donor in a cohort sampled during active COVID-19. The CDR3 is CASSLGAGGVDYGYTF. The CDR3 region has the DNA TGTGCCAGCAGCTTAGGGGCAGGGGGCGTTGACTATGGCTACACCTTC.